Only a few counts were recorded for the clone carrying this TCR beta chain. This specimen comes from a study of blood T cell repertoires in COVID-19. Study background: The United States, Italy and Spain supplied acute and convalescent COVID-19 samples. In each case, the material was cDNA or gDNA derived from T cells, B-cell-depleted T cells, or PBMCs.

Original processing methods: Counts of nucleated cells, estimated from reference gene primer amplification, were obtained. Data came from immunoSEQ multiplex PCR; TCRdb stores just in-frame clones and leaves some out. That table gives V, J and clone size, and the DNA gave D and trimming. Seen here are about 69,000 clones, 60% to 80% observed once, and the top ten hold around 47%. V lost 3 bases, J lost 4 bases, and 13 bases lay in between. Per the germline V gene, CDR1 is KGHSH and CDR2 is LQKENI. CDR3 length equals 14 residues. The chain uses TRBV18 and TRBJ2-7; tentatively, D is TRBD1 (6 bases). The TCR comes from a human donor in a cohort sampled during active COVID-19. Sequenced: peripheral blood. The CDR3 bases are TGTGCCAGCTCACCGGCCCAGGGGTCATACGAGCAGTACTTC. Its translation: CASSPAQGSYEQYF.